Given below is one T cell receptor beta chain in context. Reverse transcription used roughly 0.5 to 1 ug RNA and random hexamers. TCR beta CDR3 was amplified by immunoSEQ multiplex PCR. This amplification extended across 54 Vbeta and 13 Jbeta segments. Using its own MiXCR run on the immunoSEQ multiplex PCR reads, TCRdb lists one record per CDR3 protein. The sample records around 130,000 distinct CDR3 sequences, 90% to 95% being singletons. The source of the sample is a study of CD8 T cells in Susac syndrome. The sample taken for sequencing was CD8+ T cells from PBMCs. The sequence derives from a human donor with Susac syndrome.

The CDR3 sequence is CASSEGTSQPQHF. In nucleotides, the CDR3 is TGTGCCAGTAGTGAAGGGACCTCTCAGCCCCAGCATTTT. The chain joins TRBV19 to TRBJ1-5; perhaps TRBD1 as D (5 bases). Trimming pared 5 bases from V and 6 bases from J, leaving 11 bases between. The CDR3 is 13 residues long. Germline lookup yields CDR1 LNHDA and CDR2 SQIVND (reference sequence). Full variable domain (missing parts from reference TRBV19 and TRBJ1-5): DGGITQSPKYLFRKEGQNVTLSCEQNLNHDAMYWYRQDPGQGLRLIYYSQIVNDFQKGDIAEGYSVSREKKESFPLTVTSAQKNPTAFYLCASSEGTSQPQHFGDGTRLSIL.